These 10 T cell receptor beta chains came from one sample sequenced in a study of post-analysis software for immune sequencing data. Findings of the study overall: Elevated frequency relative to controls characterized four or five TRBV segments in patients, TRBV5-6, TRBV5-1 and TRBV20-1 among them.

These receptors have no identified antigens. Libraries were made from TCR beta cDNA, and they carried unique molecular identifiers. One entry per CDR3 protein results from TCRdb running MiXCR on the PCR reads. The sample contains over 700,000 distinct CDR3 sequences, around 27% of which appear only once. Sequenced: blood. These receptors were collected from a girl aged 5-17 years with multiple sclerosis.

This chain joins TRBV27 and TRBJ2-1; D possibly corresponds to TRBD2 (6 bases). The germline V gene encodes CDR1 MNHEY and CDR2 SMNVEV (reference sequence). The CDR3 contains 14 residues. The V end lost 8 bases, the J end lost 4 bases, and 15 bases lay between the germline ends. The chain's CDR3 is CASSGDQNYNEQFF. Here the CDR3 DNA reads TGTGCCAGCTCGGGGGACCAAAATTACAATGAGCAGTTCTTC.

The chain links TRBV7-8 to TRBJ2-5; 14 bases are a match to TRBD2. After removal of 4 bases from V and 5 bases from J, the junction contained 0 bases not matched to a gene. This CDR3 has 14 amino acids. Germline lookup yields CDR1 SGHVS and CDR2 FQNEAQ. This CDR3 is CASSWTSGGETQYF. CDR3 DNA sequence: TGTGCCAGCAGCTGGACTAGCGGGGGGGAGACCCAGTACTTC. Together with reference TRBV7-8 and TRBJ2-5, the CDR3 gives the full variable domain: GAGVSQSPRYKVAKRGQDVALRCDPISGHVSLFWYQQALGQGPEFLTYFQNEAQLDKSGLPSDRFFAERPEGSVSTLKIQRTQQEDSAVYLCASSWTSGGETQYFGPGTRLLVL.

V gene TRBV7-2 combines with J gene TRBJ2-7; no firm D call. Germline CDR1 reads SGHTA; CDR2 reads FQGNSA. The V end lost 6 bases, the J end lost 2 bases, and 11 bases lay between the germline ends. The CDR3 extends over 13 amino acids. The CDR3 DNA reads TGTGCCAGCAGACGAGACGCAGCCTACGAGCAGTACTTC. Its translation is CASRRDAAYEQYF.

There are a few counts of this clonotype. The chain links TRBV28 to TRBJ2-1; possibly TRBD2 for D (7 bases). V lost 8 bases and J 0 bases, leaving 11 bases between the germline ends. This CDR3 is 14 amino acids long. CDR1 is MDHEN, CDR2 SYDVKM, per germline. The CDR3 reads CASLGGASYNEQFF. The CDR3 DNA follows: TGTGCCAGCCTAGGGGGGGCCTCCTACAATGAGCAGTTCTTC.

This clonotype turned up a few times. The chain has TRBV10-3 and TRBJ2-1, with TRBD2 matching over 14 bases. The germline V gene has CDR1 ENHRY and CDR2 SYGVKD. Unmatched junction bases numbered 7, after V lost 6 bases and J lost 9 bases. The CDR3 is 15 amino acids. This CDR3 reads CAIRPGLAGDGEQFF. CDR3 coding DNA: TGTGCCATCAGACCGGGACTAGCGGGAGATGGTGAGCAGTTCTTC.

This clonotype has a handful of counts. CDR3 in amino acids: CASSRNQGGGYTF. The CDR3 nucleotides are TGCGCCAGCAGCCGAAACCAGGGAGGCGGCTACACCTTC. The genes are TRBV4-3 and TRBJ1-2; a weak D match, TRBD1 (5 bases). V was trimmed by 4 bases and J by 8 bases, leaving 14 bases between them. The germline V gene has CDR1 LGHNA and CDR2 YSLEER. The CDR3 has 13 residues.

This clonotype occurred a few times. The chain uses TRBV7-8 and TRBJ1-5; D is ambiguous. Germline CDR1 SGHVS, CDR2 FQNEAQ. Trimming left V 5 bases short and J 4 bases short, with 12 bases between. The CDR3 length is 14 residues. The DNA of the CDR3 is TGTGCCAGCAGCACCCGAGGCGTGAATCAGCCCCAGCATTTT. It specifies CASSTRGVNQPQHF.

The genes are TRBV12-3 or TRBV12-4 and TRBJ2-2, with D hard to call. CDR3 size: 13 residues. The V and J ends lost 5 bases and 5 bases respectively, with 9 bases between them. CDR3 region: CASSRILTGELFF. CDR3 nucleotides: TGTGCCAGCAGTCGGATTTTGACCGGGGAGCTGTTTTTT.

The chain couples TRBV7-2 to TRBJ2-5; D is uncertain. The CDR3 loop spans 15 amino acids. Germline assignment: CDR1 SGHTA and CDR2 FQGNSA. Trimming cost V 2 bases and J 5 bases, with 15 bases left between them. Here the CDR3 DNA reads TGTGCCAGCAGCTTATTTAGTCGGGCTGCGGAGACCCAGTACTTC. Its protein product is CASSLFSRAAETQYF.

This sequence joins TRBV7-8 and TRBJ2-2; no definite D call. Trimming shortened V by 1 base and J by 4 bases, and 13 bases separated the two germline ends. This CDR3 region has 16 residues. Germline V gives CDR1 SGHVS, CDR2 FQNEAQ. The CDR3 nucleotides are TGTGCCAGCAGCTTAGAAAGGGTATTGAGCACCGGGGAGCTGTTTTTT. This translates into CASSLERVLSTGELFF. Complete variable domain (other parts from reference TRBV7-8 and TRBJ2-2): GAGVSQSPRYKVAKRGQDVALRCDPISGHVSLFWYQQALGQGPEFLTYFQNEAQLDKSGLPSDRFFAERPEGSVSTLKIQRTQQEDSAVYLCASSLERVLSTGELFFGEGSRLTVL.